The entry below describes one T cell receptor beta chain. The data are from a study of OX40 agonist ivuxolimab in advanced cancers. Study summary: The dose-escalation cohort was around 83% male, with a mean age of about 56 years, ranging roughly 23 to 90.

Sequenced by immunoSEQ multiplex PCR; TCRdb stores in-frame clones only, minus some. The sample has 70,000 or so clones, over 75% seen once. The clonotype comes from an adult with an advanced solid tumor such as melanoma, head and neck, liver or kidney cancer. This specimen was CD4+ or CD8+ T cells sorted from blood, taken in a trial of the OX40 agonist ivuxolimab.

The chain's CDR3 is CASSDHGQGRNEQFF. DNA for the CDR3: TGCGCCAGCAGTGACCACGGACAGGGCCGCAATGAGCAGTTCTTC. This sequence joins TRBV10-1 and TRBJ2-1, with 8 bases lining up with TRBD1. Germline V gene sequence: CDR1 WNHNN, CDR2 SYGVQD (reference sequence). V was clipped by 3 bases and J by 6 bases; unmatched bases: 7. The CDR3 has 15 residues.